This entry lists 26 T cell receptor beta chains sequenced from one sample in a study of blood T cells in healthy people across ages. A second PCR, run for about 6 to 12 cycles, used a sample-barcoded 5' primer plus a J-beta primer mix. TCRdb itself ran the 5' RACE reads through MiXCR, one entry per CDR3 protein. The sample yields hundreds of thousands of distinct CDR3 sequences, about 42% seen once. The source material was blood. The receptors shown here come from a man aged 60 to 75 in good health.

This clonotype showed up just a few times. V usage is TRBV29-1 and J usage is TRBJ1-2; no definite D call. The CDR3 consists of 14 residues. Trimming stripped 7 bases from V and 8 bases from J, with 23 bases between. Looked up from germline, CDR1 is SQVTM and CDR2 is ANQGSEA. The CDR3, as DNA: TGCAGCGCTCCGGGATCTCCTGGGGAGGGCGGCTACACCTTC. It codes for CSAPGSPGEGGYTF.

This clonotype showed up just a few times. V gene TRBV6-2 or TRBV6-3 combines with J gene TRBJ2-3; TRBD1 matches at 9 bases. The length of the CDR3 is 15 residues. Per the germline V gene, CDR1 is MNHEY and CDR2 is SVGEGT. V shed 5 bases, J shed 3 bases, and the junction held 6 bases outside the gene matches. In nucleotides, the CDR3 is TGTGCCAGCAGTAAGGGACAGGGAGGAACAGATACGCAGTATTTT. Translated, it gives CASSKGQGGTDTQYF.

For this clonotype: A read error is possible here, since a much larger clone lies one base away. V is TRBV9 and J is TRBJ2-1; 9 bases map to TRBD2. This CDR3 region has 16 residues. The germline CDR1 and CDR2 sequences are SGDLS and YYNGEE. The CDR3 reads CASSRYLAGEYNGQFF. CDR3 nucleotide sequence: TGTGCCAGCAGCAGATACTTAGCGGGAGAGTACAATGGGCAGTTCTTC.

V is TRBV4-3 and J is TRBJ1-2, with a weak D call TRBD1 (5 bases). With 4 bases removed from V and 6 bases from J, the gap between germline ends came to 18 bases. Germline V lookup: CDR1 LGHNA, CDR2 YSLEER. The CDR3 extends over 15 amino acids. The CDR3 loop reads CASSLRLGALDGYTF. The CDR3, as DNA: TGCGCCAGCAGCCTTCGACTCGGGGCGCTAGATGGCTACACCTTC.

The chain employs TRBV6-1 and TRBJ2-1, with D tentatively TRBD1 or TRBD2 (6 bases each). V lost 2 bases and J lost 0, with 11 bases in between. Germline V gene data show CDR1 as MNHNS and CDR2 as SASEGT. This CDR3 has 16 amino acids. In DNA, the CDR3 is TGTGCCAGCAGTGAACAAACGGGGGCCTCCTACAATGAGCAGTTCTTC. Translating gives CASSEQTGASYNEQFF.

The chain is built from TRBV9 and TRBJ2-5; D is ambiguous. The V gene lost 0 bases and the J gene lost 11 bases, with 14 bases spanning the gap. The CDR3 runs 13 residues. Germline assignment: CDR1 SGDLS and CDR2 YYNGEE. The CDR3 is CASSVAMEFEQYF. The CDR3 nucleotides are TGTGCCAGCAGCGTAGCTATGGAATTTGAGCAGTACTTC.

The chain carries TRBV12-3 or TRBV12-4 and TRBJ1-4; no clear D gene. V was clipped by 6 bases and J by 0 bases, with 23 bases between them. The CDR3 is 19 residues long. The CDR3 DNA sequence: TGTGCCAGCAGCCTACTCACCCCATTGCGGGCGGCAACTAATGAAAAACTGTTTTTT. Translation: CASSLLTPLRAATNEKLFF.

This clonotype was observed a handful of times. The CDR3 region is CASSLRDGYSYEQYF. CDR3 bases: TGTGCCAGCAGCCTCAGGGACGGTTACTCCTACGAGCAGTACTTC. This chain connects TRBV5-6 to TRBJ2-7, with D perhaps given as TRBD1 or TRBD2 (5 bases each). The CDR3 has 15 residues. Germline assignment: CDR1 SGHDT and CDR2 YYEEEE. V was pared by 4 bases and J by 0 bases, with 14 bases between.

This clonotype was counted only a few times. V is TRBV25-1 and J is TRBJ1-1; 7 nucleotides agree with TRBD1. This CDR3 has 15 residues. CDR1 MGHDK and CDR2 SYGVNS come from the germline V gene. The junction had 8 bases not matched to a gene; V was cut back by 6 bases and J by 1 base. The CDR3 nucleotides are TGTGCCAGCAGGACAAGGGACAGAACGAACACTGAAGCTTTCTTT. It yields the protein CASRTRDRTNTEAFF.

The genes are TRBV6-1 and TRBJ1-1; 7 bases match TRBD1. V was clipped by 10 bases and J by 7 bases; unmatched bases: 12. The CDR3 has 13 amino acids. Per the germline V gene, CDR1 is MNHNS and CDR2 is SASEGT. CDR3 sequence reads: CANREGAGGEAFF. The CDR3 bases are TGTGCCAACAGAGAGGGAGCAGGGGGTGAAGCTTTCTTT.

In this sample, this clonotype turned up a few times. The chain recombines TRBV5-5 with TRBJ1-1; D ambiguous. There are 12 residues in the CDR3. Trimming removed 4 bases at V and 7 bases at J, with 11 bases between. CDR1 is SGHKS, CDR2 YYEKEE, per germline (reference sequence). Here the CDR3 DNA reads TGTGCCAGCAGCCCCCCGTTTAGTGAAGCTTTCTTT. It codes for CASSPPFSEAFF.

The gene calls are TRBV7-3 and TRBJ2-1; 11 bases are a match to TRBD2. The trim removed 5 bases at V and 5 bases at J, leaving 11 bases unmatched. The CDR3 has 17 residues. Germline CDR1 reads SGHTA; CDR2 reads FQGTGA. The CDR3 loop reads CASSPYASGGINNEQFF. CDR3 DNA: TGTGCCAGCAGCCCGTACGCTAGCGGGGGGATAAACAATGAGCAGTTCTTC.

The chain carries TRBV2 and TRBJ2-5; possible D gene TRBD2, 6 bases. Germline V gives CDR1 SNHLY, CDR2 FYNNEI. The CDR3 totals 15 residues. The V gene lost 3 bases and the J gene lost 5 bases, with 16 bases spanning the gap. CDR3 sequence (DNA): TGTGCCAGCAGTGAGCGGTCGGACCGGGGGGAGACCCAGTACTTC. Its protein is CASSERSDRGETQYF.

This clonotype has just a few counts. The chain is built from TRBV28 and TRBJ2-1, with D perhaps matching TRBD2 (5 bases). V was clipped by 10 bases and J by 8 bases, with 15 bases between them. The CDR3 consists of 12 residues. The V gene's germline CDR1 is MDHEN and CDR2 SYDVKM. The CDR3 nucleotides are TGTGCCACAGGCGAGACTACTTATGAGCAGTTCTTC. It specifies CATGETTYEQFF.

This clonotype was observed a few times. The chain uses TRBV7-2 and TRBJ2-7; the match to TRBD1 covers 8 bases. The ends lost 6 bases at V and 3 bases at J; junction bases unmatched: 7. The CDR3 is made up of 14 amino acids. CDR1 SGHTA and CDR2 FQGNSA come from the germline V gene. CDR3 sequence reads: CASRKTGANYEQYF. DNA for the CDR3: TGTGCCAGCAGAAAGACAGGGGCCAACTACGAGCAGTACTTC.

This clonotype was detected only a few times. V gene TRBV6-2 or TRBV6-3 combines with J gene TRBJ1-1, with D unclear. Looked up from germline, CDR1 is MNHEY and CDR2 is SVGEGT. This CDR3 is built from 17 residues. Trimming cost V 3 bases and J 0 bases, with 17 bases left between them. The DNA of the CDR3 is TGTGCCAGCAGTTATCCCACGCAACCGACGGTGAACACTGAAGCTTTCTTT. It codes for CASSYPTQPTVNTEAFF.

This clonotype has more than one count but fewer than ten. The CDR3 loop is CASRWEHGYEQYF. The CDR3 bases are TGTGCCAGCAGATGGGAGCACGGCTACGAGCAGTACTTC. The chain links TRBV27 to TRBJ2-7, with D maybe TRBD2 (5 bases). The length of the CDR3 is 13 residues. CDR1 is MNHEY, CDR2 SMNVEV, per germline (reference sequence). With 6 bases removed from V and 3 bases from J, the gap between germline ends came to 12 bases.

For this clonotype: A clone one base away is much larger, so this may be a read error. The CDR3 nucleotides read TGCGCCAGCAGCCAAGGGTACAGAAATCCCTACAATGAGCAGTACTTC. It translates to CASSQGYRNPYNEQYF. The chain has TRBV4-3 and TRBJ2-1; D unresolved. The DNA end favors TRBJ2-7, so the J call may be wrong. CDR3 length: 16 amino acids. Germline CDR1 and CDR2: LGHNA and YSLEER.

This chain uses TRBV7-2 with TRBJ1-4, with TRBD1 as a possible D gene (5 bases). The CDR3 runs to 14 residues. Germline CDR1 SGHTA, CDR2 FQGNSA. Between the trimmed V and J ends, which lost 5 bases and 7 bases, there was a span of 14 bases. The CDR3 here is CASSAATGGEKLFF. Here the CDR3 DNA reads TGTGCCAGCAGCGCAGCCACGGGGGGTGAAAAACTGTTTTTT. The complete variable domain, with remaining parts taken from reference TRBV7-2 and TRBJ1-4, reads GAGVSQSPSNKVTEKGKDVELRCDPISGHTALYWYRQSLGQGLEFLIYFQGNSAPDKSGLPSDRFSAERTGGSVSTLTIQRTQQEDSAVYLCASSAATGGEKLFFGSGTQLSVL.

This chain's CDR3 is CAWSVSSGTGPFPYF. In DNA, the CDR3 is TGTGCCTGGAGTGTAAGCAGCGGGACAGGGCCGTTTCCGTACTTC. J is TRBJ2-7 and V is TRBV30; 9 nucleotides line up with TRBD1. V dropped 0 bases and J dropped 12; count of bases not matched to a gene: 15. The CDR3 is 15 residues long. The germline gives CDR1 GTSNPN, CDR2 SVGIG (reference sequence).

The chain combines TRBV7-2 with TRBJ2-7, with D possibly being TRBD2 (5 bases). The J call may be mistaken, given a closer DNA end match to TRBJ2-5. Germline CDR1 is SGHTA and CDR2 is FQGNSA. CDR3 length: 14 amino acids. CDR3: CASSSFKRLETQYF. The CDR3 coding sequence is TGTGCCAGCAGCTCTTTTAAGCGGCTAGAGACCCAGTACTTC.

The genes are TRBV20-1 and TRBJ1-5, with 12 bases aligning to TRBD1. CDR3 length: 16 residues. V shed 6 bases, J shed 7 bases, and the junction held 13 bases outside the gene matches. Germline V gene data show CDR1 as DFQATT and CDR2 as SNEGSKA (reference sequence). Here the CDR3 DNA reads TGCAGTGCAACCGGGACAGGGGGCAATTACAAGCAGCCCCAGCATTTT. Protein product: CSATGTGGNYKQPQHF.

J is TRBJ2-7 and V is TRBV10-3, with 7 bases lining up with TRBD1. This CDR3 has 13 amino acids. Germline CDR1 ENHRY, CDR2 SYGVKD. The CDR3 coding sequence is TGTACCACGACAGGGAAGGCCTCCTACGAGCAGTACTTC. Translated, it gives CTTTGKASYEQYF.

This clonotype turned up a few times. The chain has TRBV11-3 and TRBJ2-1, with 14 bases identical to TRBD2. CDR3 length: 17 amino acids. The J segment lost 5 bases and the V segment lost 5 bases, leaving 8 bases of the junction unmatched. Germline values: CDR1 SGHNT, CDR2 YENEEA. The CDR3 region is CASSPRTSGGPNNEQFF. The DNA of the CDR3 is TGTGCCAGCAGCCCTCGGACTAGCGGGGGGCCAAACAATGAGCAGTTCTTC.

This chain joins TRBV7-2 and TRBJ2-5; 7 bases line up with TRBD2. The junction had 7 bases not matched to a gene; V was cut back by 6 bases and J by 0 bases. Germline CDR1 is SGHTA and CDR2 is FQGNSA. The CDR3 consists of 15 residues. CDR3 sequence: CASRAGLGYQETQYF. The CDR3 nucleotides read TGTGCCAGCAGAGCGGGACTTGGGTACCAAGAGACCCAGTACTTC.

The chain recombines TRBV28 with TRBJ2-3; D possibly matches TRBD1 or TRBD2 (5 bases each). Germline-derived CDR1 and CDR2 are MDHEN and SYDVKM. V lost 5 bases and J 2 bases, leaving 20 bases between the germline ends. This CDR3 spans 17 amino acids. In DNA, the CDR3 is TGTGCCAGCAGTATGCTGGGGGACCGGTCGGACACAGATACGCAGTATTTT. Its translation is CASSMLGDRSDTDTQYF.